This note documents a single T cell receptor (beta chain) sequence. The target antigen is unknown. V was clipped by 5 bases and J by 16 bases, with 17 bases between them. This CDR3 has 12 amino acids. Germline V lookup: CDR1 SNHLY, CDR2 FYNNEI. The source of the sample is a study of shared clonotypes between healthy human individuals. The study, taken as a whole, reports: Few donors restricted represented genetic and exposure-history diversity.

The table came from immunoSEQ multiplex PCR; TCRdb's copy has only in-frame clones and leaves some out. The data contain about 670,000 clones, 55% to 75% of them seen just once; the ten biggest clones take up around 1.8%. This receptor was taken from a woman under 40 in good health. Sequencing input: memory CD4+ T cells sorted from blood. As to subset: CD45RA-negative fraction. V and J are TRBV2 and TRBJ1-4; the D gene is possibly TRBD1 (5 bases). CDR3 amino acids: CASSIMGERSFF. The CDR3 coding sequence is TGTGCCAGCAGTATAATGGGGGAAAGGTCGTTTTTT.